This TCR beta chain was captured in a study of T-cell memory formation after mild COVID-19. In germline, CDR1 is MGHRA, CDR2 YSYEKL. CDR3 length: 14 amino acids. V lost 5 bases and J lost 3, with 11 bases in between. This clonotype was observed at least ten times. It was 5'RACE with constant-segment primers that produced the TCR alpha and TCR beta cDNA libraries, which carried sample barcodes and UMIs. TCRdb reanalysed the 5' RACE reads using MiXCR and keeps one entry per CDR3 protein. Here the sample spans about 200,000 distinct CDR3 sequences, around 9.1% being singletons. The sequenced material came from PBMCs or a T cell subset sorted from them (not recorded which). The TCR originated in a man aged 18 to 30 who had mild COVID-19 (a few samples of this study predate the infection). Cell type and time point are not known. This chain joins TRBV4-1 and TRBJ2-1; weak D call: TRBD2 (6 bases). CDR3 sequence reads: CASSVGGVYNEQFF. CDR3 sequence (DNA): TGCGCCAGCAGCGTCGGGGGAGTCTACAATGAGCAGTTCTTC.